Sequencing of this TCR beta chain was carried out in a study of T cell repertoires in aging, cancer and after chemotherapy. The CDR3 consists of 15 residues. About this clonotype: A much larger clone is a single base away; this may be a read error.

The template was genomic DNA from peripheral blood, not RNA. TRB rearrangements spanning V, D and J were amplified using mixed TRB-A/B primers. From the multiplex PCR reads, TCRdb called clonotypes with MiXCR, one entry per CDR3 protein. The sample has roughly 5,300 distinct CDR3 sequences; around a quarter are singletons. The chain combines TRBV12-3 or TRBV12-4 with TRBJ2-7; 9 nucleotides match TRBD1. The sequence was obtained from a human donor with a solid tumor. Sequencing was performed on blood. CDR3 region: CASRPRTGASYVQYF. The CDR3 nucleotides read TGTGCCAGCAGGCCTAGGACAGGGGCCTCCTACGTGCAGTACTTC.